A selection of T cell receptor beta chains follows, all from one sample in a study of PD-L1 blockade in urothelial cancer. TCRdb's table, derived via immunoSEQ multiplex PCR, lists solely in-frame clones and lacks some. The sample has some 120,000 clones; about 91% are singletons. The source was PBMCs, collected around atezolizumab (anti-PD-L1) treatment. Receptor source: a man aged 55 to 69 with urothelial cancer. Each CDR3 is given with its conserved first and last residue. Fields, in order: clone size, V gene, J gene, D gene, CDR3 protein, CDR3 DNA. D genes are given only for firm matches. Not all rows give a size; the values are once, few, many and, for expanded clones, a class.

few,TRBV29-1,TRBJ1-2,TRBD1,CSVEDRGYHGYTF,TGCAGCGTTGAAGACAGGGGGTATCATGGCTACACCTTC
.,TRBV9,TRBJ2-5,TRBD2,CASSVSSGSEKTQYF,TGTGCCAGCAGCGTGTCTAGCGGGAGTGAAAAGACCCAGTACTTC
.,TRBV7-9,TRBJ2-7,.,CASSPTGSVHEQYF,TGTGCCAGCAGCCCTACAGGGTCGGTCCACGAGCAGTACTTC
.,TRBV19,TRBJ1-1,.,CASGEGMLAFF,TGTGCCAGTGGGGAGGGGATGCTGGCTTTCTTT
.,TRBV6-1,TRBJ2-7,TRBD1,CASRGRDRGYEQYF,TGTGCCAGCAGAGGCCGGGACAGGGGCTACGAGCAGTACTTC
.,TRBV7-2,TRBJ2-7,.,CASSPQASYEQYF,TGTGCCAGCAGCCCCCAGGCTTCCTACGAGCAGTACTTC
.,TRBV19,TRBJ2-4,.,CASSSTWRAHIQYF,TGTGCCAGTAGTTCGACATGGCGGGCGCACATTCAGTACTTC
.,TRBV7-6,TRBJ1-5,.,CASSLGLGSRGNQPQHF,TGTGCCAGCAGCTTAGGTTTGGGGAGCAGGGGTAATCAGCCCCAGCATTTT
once,TRBV7-9,TRBJ2-1,.,CASSWSGGRAYNEQFF,TGTGCCAGCAGCTGGTCCGGGGGAAGGGCCTACAATGAGCAGTTCTTC
once,TRBV5-8,TRBJ2-6,.,CASSLQATGANVLTF,TGTGCCAGCAGCTTGCAGGCGACTGGGGCCAACGTCCTGACTTTC
once,TRBV28,TRBJ2-7,TRBD2,CASSRYPSGDSYEQYF,TGTGCCAGCAGCCGTTATCCTAGCGGTGACTCCTACGAGCAGTACTTC
.,TRBV15,TRBJ2-3,.,CATSRGSQGGSDTQYF,TGTGCCACCAGCAGAGGTAGTCAGGGGGGATCAGATACGCAGTATTTT
.,TRBV7-8,TRBJ1-5,TRBD1,CASSLGQNQPQHF,TGTGCCAGCAGCTTGGGACAGAATCAGCCCCAGCATTTT
.,TRBV30,TRBJ2-2,TRBD1,CAGHRDRRVGNTGELFF,TGTGCCGGCCACCGGGACAGAAGGGTCGGGAACACCGGGGAGCTGTTTTTT
.,TRBV5-1,TRBJ2-1,TRBD2,CASSPGTSGRGGYNEQFF,TGCGCCAGCAGCCCCGGGACTAGCGGGAGAGGCGGCTACAATGAGCAGTTCTTC
.,TRBV7-2,TRBJ2-5,TRBD2,CASSLRLAEETQYF,TGTGCCAGCAGCTTAAGACTAGCGGAAGAGACCCAGTACTTC
.,TRBV11-2,TRBJ2-5,TRBD2,CASSYLAGGLEETQYF,TGTGCCAGCAGCTATCTAGCGGGGGGCCTGGAGGAGACCCAGTACTTC
.,TRBV16,TRBJ1-2,TRBD1,CASSQFSNRGYGYTF,TGTGCCAGCAGCCAATTCTCAAACAGGGGCTATGGCTACACCTTC
once,TRBV10-1,TRBJ2-1,TRBD1,CASSSTGGLDNEQFF,TGCGCCAGCAGCTCGACAGGGGGTTTGGACAATGAGCAGTTCTTC
.,TRBV4-2,TRBJ1-4,.,CASSQDAGSNEKLFF,TGTGCCAGCAGCCAAGATGCAGGATCTAATGAAAAACTGTTTTTT
.,TRBV10-1,TRBJ1-1,.,CASRSEINTEAFF,TGCGCCAGCAGGAGTGAGATAAACACTGAAGCTTTCTTT
.,TRBV9,TRBJ2-3,.,CASSVEATDTDTQYF,TGTGCCAGCAGCGTAGAGGCAACAGACACAGATACGCAGTATTTT
.,TRBV29-1,TRBJ1-1,.,CSVEATPNTEAFF,TGCAGCGTTGAGGCGACACCAAACACTGAAGCTTTCTTT
.,TRBV11-2,TRBJ1-1,.,CASSRGQFEAFF,TGTGCCAGCAGCCGAGGACAGTTTGAAGCTTTCTTT
.,TRBV7-2,TRBJ2-1,TRBD2,CASSSTSGYYNEQFF,TGTGCCAGCAGCTCGACTAGCGGATACTACAATGAGCAGTTCTTC
.,TRBV29-1,TRBJ1-2,TRBD1,CSVDQGAGGYTF,TGCAGCGTTGACCAGGGGGCGGGTGGCTACACCTTC
.,TRBV9,TRBJ2-3,.,CASSVQSGYSTDTQYF,TGTGCCAGCAGCGTACAGTCGGGTTACAGCACAGATACGCAGTATTTT
.,TRBV2,TRBJ1-4,.,CASSVQGATNEKLFF,TGTGCCAGCAGTGTGCAGGGCGCAACTAATGAAAAACTGTTTTTT
.,TRBV30,TRBJ2-7,.,CAWSRGIYEQYF,TGTGCCTGGTCACGAGGAATCTACGAGCAGTACTTC
once,TRBV5-1,TRBJ2-5,TRBD2,CASSTGLAGEQETQYF,TGCGCCAGCAGCACCGGACTAGCGGGAGAACAAGAGACCCAGTACTTC
.,TRBV9,TRBJ2-1,.,CASSVVLRGEQFF,TGTGCCAGCAGCGTAGTTCTCCGGGGTGAGCAGTTCTTC
.,TRBV28,TRBJ2-3,.,CASSTAGRVQADTQYF,TGTGCCAGCAGTACCGCGGGCAGAGTACAAGCAGATACGCAGTATTTT
.,TRBV4-2,TRBJ1-1,.,CASSQRNRGNTEAFF,TGTGCCAGCAGCCAAAGAAATCGGGGGAACACTGAAGCTTTCTTT
once,TRBV5-4,TRBJ1-2,.,CASSPGTQDSYGYTF,TGTGCCAGCAGTCCCGGGACACAGGATTCCTATGGCTACACCTTC
.,TRBV7-9,TRBJ2-1,TRBD2,CASSPAGLNYNEQFF,TGTGCCAGCAGCCCAGCGGGACTCAACTACAATGAGCAGTTCTTC
.,TRBV4-3,TRBJ2-3,.,CASSQHGPGQPSTDTQYF,TGCGCCAGCAGCCAGCACGGCCCCGGACAGCCTAGCACAGATACGCAGTATTTT
.,TRBV6-5,TRBJ2-5,.,CASAGRVTGTQYF,TGTGCCAGTGCCGGTCGGGTTACGGGGACCCAGTACTTC